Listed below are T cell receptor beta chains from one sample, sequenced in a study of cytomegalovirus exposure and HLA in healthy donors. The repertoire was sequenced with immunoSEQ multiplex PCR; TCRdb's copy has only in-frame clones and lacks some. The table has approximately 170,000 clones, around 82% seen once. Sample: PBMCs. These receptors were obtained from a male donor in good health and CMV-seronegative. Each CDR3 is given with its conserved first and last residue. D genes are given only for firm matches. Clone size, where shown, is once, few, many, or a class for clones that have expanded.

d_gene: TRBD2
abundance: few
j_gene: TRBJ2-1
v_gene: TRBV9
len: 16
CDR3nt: TGTGCCAGCAGCGTAGGCGGGGGGCCAATTAGTAATGAGCAGTTCTTC
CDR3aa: CASSVGGGPISNEQFF

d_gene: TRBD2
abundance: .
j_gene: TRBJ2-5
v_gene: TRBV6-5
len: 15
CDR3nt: TGTGCCAGCAGGGGAGCGGGAGTAGGGCAGGAGACCCAGTACTTC
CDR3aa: CASRGAGVGQETQYF

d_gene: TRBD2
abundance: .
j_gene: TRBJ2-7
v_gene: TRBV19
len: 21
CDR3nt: TGTGCCAGTAGTCGGAGGAGGGGAGCGCTAGCGGGCATCAGCGAGACCTACGAGCAGTACTTC
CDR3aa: CASSRRRGALAGISETYEQYF

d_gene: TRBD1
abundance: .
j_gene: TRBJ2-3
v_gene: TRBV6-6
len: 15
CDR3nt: TGTGCCAGCAGACCCTCGGGACAGGGGTGGGATACGCAGTATTTT
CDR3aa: CASRPSGQGWDTQYF

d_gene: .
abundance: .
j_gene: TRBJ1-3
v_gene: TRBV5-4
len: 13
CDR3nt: TGTGCCAGCAGCCTATTCTCTGGAAACACCATATATTTT
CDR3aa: CASSLFSGNTIYF

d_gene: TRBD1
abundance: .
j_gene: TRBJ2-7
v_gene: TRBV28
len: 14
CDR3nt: TGTGCCAGCAGGCACAGGGGTCTTACCTACGAGCAGTACTTC
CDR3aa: CASRHRGLTYEQYF

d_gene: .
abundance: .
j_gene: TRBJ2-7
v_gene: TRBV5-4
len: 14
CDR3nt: TGTGCCAGCAGCTTGAAGGGCGGGACCTACGAGCAGTACTTC
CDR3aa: CASSLKGGTYEQYF

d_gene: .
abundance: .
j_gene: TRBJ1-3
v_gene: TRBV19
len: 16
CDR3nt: TGTGCCAGTAGTATAGCAAGAGCTTCATCTGGAAACACCATATATTTT
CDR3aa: CASSIARASSGNTIYF

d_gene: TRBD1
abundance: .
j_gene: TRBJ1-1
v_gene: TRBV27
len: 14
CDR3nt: TGTGCCAGCAGAAGACAGGGCGAAGGGACTGAAGCTTTCTTT
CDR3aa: CASRRQGEGTEAFF

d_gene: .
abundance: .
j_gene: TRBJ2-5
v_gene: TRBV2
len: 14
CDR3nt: TGTGCCAGCAGTGATGGCAAGTACCAAGAGACCCAGTACTTC
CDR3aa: CASSDGKYQETQYF

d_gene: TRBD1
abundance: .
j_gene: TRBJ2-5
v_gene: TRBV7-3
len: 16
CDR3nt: TGTGCCAGCAGCTTAGGGACAGGGGCGTACCAAGAGACCCAGTACTTC
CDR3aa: CASSLGTGAYQETQYF

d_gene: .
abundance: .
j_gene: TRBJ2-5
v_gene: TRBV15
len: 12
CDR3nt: TGTGCCACCAGCAGAGCGAGGGAGACCCAGTACTTC
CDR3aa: CATSRARETQYF

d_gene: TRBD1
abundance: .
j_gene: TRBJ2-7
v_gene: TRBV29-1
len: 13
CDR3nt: TGCAGCGTTCGCACAGGGGTTCAAGGCGAGCAGTACTTC
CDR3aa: CSVRTGVQGEQYF

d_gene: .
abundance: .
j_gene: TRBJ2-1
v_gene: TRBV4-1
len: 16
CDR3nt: TGCGCCAGCAGCCAAGCAGGAATTAGCTCCTACAATGAGCAGTTCTTC
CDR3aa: CASSQAGISSYNEQFF

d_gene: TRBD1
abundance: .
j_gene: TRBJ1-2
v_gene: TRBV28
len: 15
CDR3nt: TGTGCATTGCAAGGGGCTGGACAGGGGGAGCATGGCTACACCTTC
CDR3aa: CALQGAGQGEHGYTF

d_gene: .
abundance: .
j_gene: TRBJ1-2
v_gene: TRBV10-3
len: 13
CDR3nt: TGTGCCATCGGTGACCCCATCGGCTATGGCTACACCTTC
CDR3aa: CAIGDPIGYGYTF

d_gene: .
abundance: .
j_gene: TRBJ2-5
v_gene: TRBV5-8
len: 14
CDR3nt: TGTGCCAGCAACTCTAACAGGGGGGGAGAGACCCAGTACTTC
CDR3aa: CASNSNRGGETQYF

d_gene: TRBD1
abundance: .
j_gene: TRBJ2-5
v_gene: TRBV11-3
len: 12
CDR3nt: TGTGCCAGCAGCGTAAGGACAGGGGCCCAGTACTTC
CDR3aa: CASSVRTGAQYF

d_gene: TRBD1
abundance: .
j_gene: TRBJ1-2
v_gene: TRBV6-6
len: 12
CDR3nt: TGTGCCAGCAGCCCGGACAGGGCGGGCTACACCTTC
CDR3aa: CASSPDRAGYTF

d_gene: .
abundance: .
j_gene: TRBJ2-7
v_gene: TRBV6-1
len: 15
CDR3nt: TGTGCCAGCAGTGGGGGGGGACAGGACCCCTACGAGCAGTACTTC
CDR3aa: CASSGGGQDPYEQYF

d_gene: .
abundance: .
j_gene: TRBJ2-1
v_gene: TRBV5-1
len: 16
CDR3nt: TGCGCCAGCAGCGGAGGACTCGGGAGCTCCTACAATGAGCAGTTCTTC
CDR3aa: CASSGGLGSSYNEQFF

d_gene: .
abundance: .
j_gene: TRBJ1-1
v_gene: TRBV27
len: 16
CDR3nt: TGTGCCAGCAGTCCCCATTTTTGGACAGAGAACACTGAAGCTTTCTTT
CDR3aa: CASSPHFWTENTEAFF

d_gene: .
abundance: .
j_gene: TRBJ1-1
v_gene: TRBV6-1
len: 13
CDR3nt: TGTGCCAGCAGACAGGGACTGAACACTGAAGCTTTCTTT
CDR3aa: CASRQGLNTEAFF

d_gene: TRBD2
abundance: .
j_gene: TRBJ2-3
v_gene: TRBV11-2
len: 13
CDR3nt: TGTGCCAGCAGCCCCGGGACTAGCGGGATACTTTCGTTT
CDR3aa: CASSPGTSGILSF

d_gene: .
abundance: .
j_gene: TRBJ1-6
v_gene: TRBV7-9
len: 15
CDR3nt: TGTGCCAGCAGCTTACAGGGCTCCTATAATTCACCCCTCCACTTT
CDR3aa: CASSLQGSYNSPLHF

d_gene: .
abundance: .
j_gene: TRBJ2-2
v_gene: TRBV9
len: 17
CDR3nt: TGTGCCAGCAGCGTAGCCGGGTACCGCGCGAACACCGGGGAGCTGTTTTTT
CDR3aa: CASSVAGYRANTGELFF

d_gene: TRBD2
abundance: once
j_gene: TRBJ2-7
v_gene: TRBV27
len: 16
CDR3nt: TGTGCCAGCAGTCATCCCGCTAGCGGGAGGGCCGCCGAGCAGTACTTC
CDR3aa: CASSHPASGRAAEQYF

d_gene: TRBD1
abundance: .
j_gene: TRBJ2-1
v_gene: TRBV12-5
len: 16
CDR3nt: TGTGCTAGTGGTTTGGTTACCGGGACAGGGGAAAATGAGCAGTTCTTC
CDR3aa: CASGLVTGTGENEQFF

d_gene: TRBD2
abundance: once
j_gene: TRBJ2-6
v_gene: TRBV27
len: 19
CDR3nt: TGTGCCAGCCGAAGGTTCGGGCTAGCGGGAGACTCTGGGGCCAACGTCCTGACTTTC
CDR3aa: CASRRFGLAGDSGANVLTF

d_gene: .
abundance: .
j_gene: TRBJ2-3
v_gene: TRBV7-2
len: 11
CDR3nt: TGTGCCAGCATCCTCCGGGGATCGCAGTATTTT
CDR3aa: CASILRGSQYF

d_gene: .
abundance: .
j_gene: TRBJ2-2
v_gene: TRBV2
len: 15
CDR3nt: TGTGCCAGCAGTGAAGCGCCCGGGGGCACCGGGGAGCTGTTTTTT
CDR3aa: CASSEAPGGTGELFF

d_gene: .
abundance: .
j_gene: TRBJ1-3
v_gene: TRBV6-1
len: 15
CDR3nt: TGTGCCAGCGTCTGGCGGAGCCCTTCTGGAAACACCATATATTTT
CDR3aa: CASVWRSPSGNTIYF

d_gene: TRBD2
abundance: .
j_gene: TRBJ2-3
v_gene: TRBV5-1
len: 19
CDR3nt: TGCGCCAGCAGAAAAGGGAGTAGCGGGGGGGATTTTCCCCGGGATACGCAGTATTTT
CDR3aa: CASRKGSSGGDFPRDTQYF

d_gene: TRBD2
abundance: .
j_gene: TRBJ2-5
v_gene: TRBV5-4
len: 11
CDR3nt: TGTGCCGCGGGGGGACCCGAGACCCAGTACTTC
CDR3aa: CAAGGPETQYF

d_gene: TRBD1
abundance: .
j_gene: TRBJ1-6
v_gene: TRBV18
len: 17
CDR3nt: TGTGCCAGCTCACCCCAACAGGGGGACCGTTATAATTCACCCCTCCACTTT
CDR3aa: CASSPQQGDRYNSPLHF

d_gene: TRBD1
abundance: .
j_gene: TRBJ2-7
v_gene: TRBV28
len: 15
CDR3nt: TGTGCCAGCAGTGCCACCGGGACAGGGTCCTACGAGCAGTACTTC
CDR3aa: CASSATGTGSYEQYF

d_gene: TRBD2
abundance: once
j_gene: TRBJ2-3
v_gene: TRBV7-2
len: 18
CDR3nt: TGTGCCAGCAGCTTTTGGAACGGCGGGAGGCCATTCACAGATACGCAGTATTTT
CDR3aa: CASSFWNGGRPFTDTQYF

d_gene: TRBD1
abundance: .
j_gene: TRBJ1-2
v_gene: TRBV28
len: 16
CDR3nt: TGTGCCAGCAGCAAGCACGGGACAGGGGATTTCTATGGCTACACCTTC
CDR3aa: CASSKHGTGDFYGYTF

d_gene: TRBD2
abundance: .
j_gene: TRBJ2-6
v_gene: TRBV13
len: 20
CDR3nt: TGTGCCAGCAGCTTATTCACGCGGCGGGAGGGCCGCTCTGGGGCCAACGTCCTGACTTTC
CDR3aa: CASSLFTRREGRSGANVLTF

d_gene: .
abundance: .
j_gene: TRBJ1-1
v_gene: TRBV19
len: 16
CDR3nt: TGTGCCAGTAGTATAGTCACCCCTCGACTTATTAACGAAGCTTTCTTT
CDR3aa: CASSIVTPRLINEAFF

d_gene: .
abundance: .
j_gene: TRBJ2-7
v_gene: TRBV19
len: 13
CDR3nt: TGTGCCAGTAGGGGGGGACCCCCCTACGAGCAGTACTTC
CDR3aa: CASRGGPPYEQYF

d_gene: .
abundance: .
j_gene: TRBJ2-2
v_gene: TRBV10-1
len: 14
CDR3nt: TGCGCCAGCAGTGACCACGGGGGTGCCGGGGAGCTGTTTTTT
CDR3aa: CASSDHGGAGELFF

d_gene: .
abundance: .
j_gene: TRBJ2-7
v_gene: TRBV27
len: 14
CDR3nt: TGTGCCAGCAGACGACACATGGGGCCCTACGAGCAGTACTTC
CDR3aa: CASRRHMGPYEQYF

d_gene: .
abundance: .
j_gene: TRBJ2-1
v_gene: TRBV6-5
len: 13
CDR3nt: TGTGCCAGCAGTTACATCGGCGGGAATGAGCAGTTCTTC
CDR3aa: CASSYIGGNEQFF

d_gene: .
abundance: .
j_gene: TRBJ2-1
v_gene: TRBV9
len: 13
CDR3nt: TGTGCCAGCAGCACCGTAGGGGTCAATGAGCAGTTCTTC
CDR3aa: CASSTVGVNEQFF

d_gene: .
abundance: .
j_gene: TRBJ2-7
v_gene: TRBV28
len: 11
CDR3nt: TGTGCCAGCAGCCAACGCTGGTGGGCGTACTTC
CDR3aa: CASSQRWWAYF

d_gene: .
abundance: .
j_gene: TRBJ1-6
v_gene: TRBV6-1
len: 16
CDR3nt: TGTGCCAGCAGTGAAGACGGGCGGGGGAACAATTCACCCCTCCACTTT
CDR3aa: CASSEDGRGNNSPLHF

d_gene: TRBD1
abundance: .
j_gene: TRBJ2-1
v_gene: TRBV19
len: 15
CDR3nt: TGTGCCAGTAGTATAAAACAGGGGGTTTTCAATGAGCAGTTCTTC
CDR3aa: CASSIKQGVFNEQFF

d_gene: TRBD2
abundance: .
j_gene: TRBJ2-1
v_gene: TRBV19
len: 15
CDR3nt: TGTGCCAGTAAGGTCGGGGGGAGGGCCTTGAATGAGCAGTTCTTC
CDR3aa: CASKVGGRALNEQFF

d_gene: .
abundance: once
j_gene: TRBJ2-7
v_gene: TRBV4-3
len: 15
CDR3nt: TGCGCCAGCAGCCAAAACAGGGATGCCTCCTACGAGCAGTACTTC
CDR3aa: CASSQNRDASYEQYF

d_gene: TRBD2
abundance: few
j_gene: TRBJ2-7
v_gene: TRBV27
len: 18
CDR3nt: TGTGCCAGCGGAAGACAGCCGGGACTAGCGGGAGTGTCCTACGAGCAGTACTTC
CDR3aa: CASGRQPGLAGVSYEQYF

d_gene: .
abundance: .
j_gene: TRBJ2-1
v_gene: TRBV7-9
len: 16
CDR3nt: TGTGCCAGCAGCTTAGTACTGGGCGGGATCCTCAATGAGCAGTTCTTC
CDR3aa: CASSLVLGGILNEQFF

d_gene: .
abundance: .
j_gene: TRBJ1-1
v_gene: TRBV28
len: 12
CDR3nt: TGTGCCAGCAGCCCTTCCATACTTGAAGCTTTCTTT
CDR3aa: CASSPSILEAFF

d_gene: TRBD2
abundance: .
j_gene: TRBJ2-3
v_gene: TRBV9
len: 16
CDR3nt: TGTGCCAGCAGCGACCGACTAGCGGGAGGGAAAGATACGCAGTATTTT
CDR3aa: CASSDRLAGGKDTQYF

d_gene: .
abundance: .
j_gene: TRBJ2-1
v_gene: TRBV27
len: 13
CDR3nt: TGTGCCAGCAGTTTAACTAGCCCCAATGAGCAGTTCTTC
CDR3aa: CASSLTSPNEQFF